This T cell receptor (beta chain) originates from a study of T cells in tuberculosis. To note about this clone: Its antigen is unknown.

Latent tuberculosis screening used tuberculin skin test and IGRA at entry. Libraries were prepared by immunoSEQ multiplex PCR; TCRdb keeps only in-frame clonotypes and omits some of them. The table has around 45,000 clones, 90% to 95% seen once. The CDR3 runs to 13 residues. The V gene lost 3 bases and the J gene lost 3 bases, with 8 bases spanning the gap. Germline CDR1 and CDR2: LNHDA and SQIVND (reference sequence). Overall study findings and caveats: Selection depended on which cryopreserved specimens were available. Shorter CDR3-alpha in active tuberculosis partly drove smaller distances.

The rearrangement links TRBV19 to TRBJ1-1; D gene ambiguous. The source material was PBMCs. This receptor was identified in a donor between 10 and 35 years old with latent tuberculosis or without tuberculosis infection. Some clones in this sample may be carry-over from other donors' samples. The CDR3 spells CASSIFRDTEAFF. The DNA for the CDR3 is TGTGCCAGTAGTATCTTCCGGGACACTGAAGCTTTCTTT. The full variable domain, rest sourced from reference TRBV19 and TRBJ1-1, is DGGITQSPKYLFRKEGQNVTLSCEQNLNHDAMYWYRQDPGQGLRLIYYSQIVNDFQKGDIAEGYSVSREKKESFPLTVTSAQKNPTAFYLCASSIFRDTEAFFGQGTRLTVV.